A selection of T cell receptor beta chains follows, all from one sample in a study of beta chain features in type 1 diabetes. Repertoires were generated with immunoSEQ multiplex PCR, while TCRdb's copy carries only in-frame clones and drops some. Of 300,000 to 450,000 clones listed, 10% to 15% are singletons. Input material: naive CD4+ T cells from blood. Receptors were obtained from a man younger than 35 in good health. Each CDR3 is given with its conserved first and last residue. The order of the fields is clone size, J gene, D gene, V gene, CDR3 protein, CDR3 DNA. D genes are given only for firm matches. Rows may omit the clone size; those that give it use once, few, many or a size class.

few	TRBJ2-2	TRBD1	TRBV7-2	CASSHQTGSGGELFF	TGTGCCAGCAGTCACCAGACAGGGTCCGGCGGGGAGCTGTTTTTT
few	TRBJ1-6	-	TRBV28	CASSLQNSPLHF	TGTGCCAGCAGTTTGCAGAATTCACCCCTCCACTTT
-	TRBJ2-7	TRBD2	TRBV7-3	CASSLSPSGYEQYF	TGTGCCAGCAGCCTATCGCCTAGCGGCTACGAGCAGTACTTC
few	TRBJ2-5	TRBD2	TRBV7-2	CASSLVAGLAGRETQYF	TGTGCCAGCAGCTTGGTCGCGGGACTAGCGGGACGAGAGACCCAGTACTTC
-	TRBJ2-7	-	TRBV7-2	CASSLGQGRTYEQYF	TGTGCCAGCAGCTTAGGCCAGGGGCGAACCTACGAGCAGTACTTC
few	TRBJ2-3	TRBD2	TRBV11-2	CASRREGLRDTQYF	TGTGCCAGCAGGAGGGAGGGGCTAAGAGATACGCAGTATTTT
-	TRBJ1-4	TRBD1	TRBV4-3	CASSGYGGTGYEKLFF	TGCGCCAGCAGCGGATACGGTGGGACAGGGTATGAAAAACTGTTTTTT
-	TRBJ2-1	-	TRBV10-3	CAISDSGYGIRSYNEQFF	TGTGCCATCAGTGATTCGGGGTATGGTATTCGGTCCTACAATGAGCAGTTCTTC
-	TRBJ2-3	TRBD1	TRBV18	CASSFRGPPTDTQYF	TGTGCCAGCTCATTCAGGGGGCCTCCCACAGATACGCAGTATTTT
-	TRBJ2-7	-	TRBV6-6	CASSTPIETYEQYF	TGTGCCAGCAGTACTCCCATAGAAACCTACGAGCAGTACTTC
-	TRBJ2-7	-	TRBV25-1	CASSGRPYEQYF	TGTGCCAGCAGTGGGCGGCCTTACGAGCAGTACTTC
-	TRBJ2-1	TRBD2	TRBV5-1	CASSLKTSGVGEQFF	TGCGCCAGCAGCTTGAAGACTAGCGGCGTCGGTGAGCAGTTCTTC
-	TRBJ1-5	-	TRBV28	CAVTDTLEPQHF	TGTGCCGTGACAGACACTTTGGAGCCCCAGCATTTT
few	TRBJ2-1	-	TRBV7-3	CASSLTIVGEQFF	TGTGCCAGCAGCTTAACGATAGTTGGTGAGCAGTTCTTC
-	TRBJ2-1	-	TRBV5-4	CASSPRGGRYNEQFF	TGTGCCAGCAGCCCCCGCGGGGGCCGCTATAATGAGCAGTTCTTC
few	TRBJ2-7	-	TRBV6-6	CASRLGGDYEQYF	TGTGCCAGCAGATTAGGGGGGGACTACGAGCAGTACTTC
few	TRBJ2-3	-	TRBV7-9	CASSSRGSTDTQYF	TGTGCCAGCAGCTCTAGGGGCAGCACAGATACGCAGTATTTT
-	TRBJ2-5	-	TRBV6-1	CASSGFGTQYF	TGTGCCAGCAGCGGGTTCGGGACCCAGTACTTC
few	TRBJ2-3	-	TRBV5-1	CASRRETDTQYF	TGCGCCAGCCGCCGAGAAACAGATACGCAGTATTTT
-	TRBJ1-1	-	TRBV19	CASSIGHEATEAFF	TGTGCCAGTAGTATAGGCCATGAGGCCACTGAAGCTTTCTTT
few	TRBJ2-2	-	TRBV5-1	CASGRGASTGELFF	TGCGCCAGCGGTCGGGGGGCGAGCACCGGGGAGCTGTTTTTT
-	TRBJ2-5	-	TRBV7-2	CASSLELFQETQYF	TGTGCCAGCAGCTTGGAGCTTTTCCAAGAGACCCAGTACTTC
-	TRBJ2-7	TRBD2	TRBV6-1	CASRRTSGENYEQYF	TGTGCCAGCAGGAGGACTAGCGGAGAAAACTACGAGCAGTACTTC
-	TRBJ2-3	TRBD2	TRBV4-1	CASSRLAGAGLDTQYF	TGCGCCAGCAGCCGACTAGCGGGAGCGGGGTTAGATACGCAGTATTTT
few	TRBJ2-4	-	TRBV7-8	CASSPRRWVAKNIQYF	TGTGCCAGCAGCCCACGGCGGTGGGTAGCCAAAAACATTCAGTACTTC
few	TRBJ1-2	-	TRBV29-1	CSVEDPAGPFGYTF	TGCAGCGTTGAAGATCCGGCAGGGCCCTTTGGCTACACCTTC
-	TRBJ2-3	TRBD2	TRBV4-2	CASSRVGGDLTDTQYF	TGTGCCAGCAGCCGGGTCGGGGGGGACCTCACAGATACGCAGTATTTT
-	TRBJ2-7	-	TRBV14	CASSQLAQPYEQYF	TGTGCCAGCAGCCAACTAGCGCAGCCCTACGAGCAGTACTTC
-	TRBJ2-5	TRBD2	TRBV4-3	CASSRAVGGGETQYF	TGCGCCAGCAGCCGAGCCGTGGGGGGAGGGGAGACCCAGTACTTC
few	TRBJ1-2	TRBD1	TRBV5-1	CASSLAPTGLLNYGYTF	TGCGCCAGCAGCTTGGCTCCGACAGGGCTACTTAACTATGGCTACACCTTC
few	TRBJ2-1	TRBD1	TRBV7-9	CASSVDRVNEQFF	TGTGCCAGCAGCGTCGACAGGGTAAATGAGCAGTTCTTC
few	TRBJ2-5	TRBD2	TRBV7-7	CASSPGTSGGQETQYF	TGTGCCAGCAGCCCTGGGACTAGCGGGGGACAAGAGACCCAGTACTTC
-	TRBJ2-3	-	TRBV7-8	CASSLVGGADTQYF	TGTGCCAGCAGCTTAGTTGGAGGGGCAGATACGCAGTATTTT
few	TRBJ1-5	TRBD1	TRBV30	CAWTRQGNQPQHF	TGTGCCTGGACCCGACAGGGGAACCAGCCCCAGCATTTT
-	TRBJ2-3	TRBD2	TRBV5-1	CASRGTSGGPSTDTQYF	TGCGCCAGCAGGGGGACTAGCGGGGGACCTAGCACAGATACGCAGTATTTT
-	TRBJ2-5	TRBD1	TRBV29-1	CSAGDRGQETQYF	TGCAGCGCCGGGGACAGGGGGCAGGAGACCCAGTACTTC
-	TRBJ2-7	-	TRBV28	CASSFFQGSYEQYF	TGTGCCAGCAGTTTCTTCCAGGGTTCCTACGAGCAGTACTTC
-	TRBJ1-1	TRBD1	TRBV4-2	CASSQDRGVLVRAEAFF	TGTGCCAGCAGCCAGGACAGGGGAGTCCTAGTCAGGGCTGAAGCTTTCTTT
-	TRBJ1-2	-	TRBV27	CASSLYGAANYGYTF	TGTGCCAGCAGTTTATATGGGGCAGCTAACTATGGCTACACCTTC
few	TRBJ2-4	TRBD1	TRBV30	CAWNRGAKNIQYF	TGTGCCTGGAACAGGGGGGCCAAAAACATTCAGTACTTC